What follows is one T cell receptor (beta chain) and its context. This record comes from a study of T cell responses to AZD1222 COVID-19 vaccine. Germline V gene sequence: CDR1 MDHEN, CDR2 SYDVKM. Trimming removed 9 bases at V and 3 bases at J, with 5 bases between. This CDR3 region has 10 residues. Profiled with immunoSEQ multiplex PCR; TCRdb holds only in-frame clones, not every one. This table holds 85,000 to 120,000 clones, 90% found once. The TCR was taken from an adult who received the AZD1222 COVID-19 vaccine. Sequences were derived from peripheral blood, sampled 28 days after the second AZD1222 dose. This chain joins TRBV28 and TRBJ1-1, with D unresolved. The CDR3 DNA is TGTGCCAGTTATTACACTGAAGCTTTCTTT. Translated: CASYYTEAFF.